This T cell receptor (beta chain) was retrieved from a study of Graves' ophthalmopathy and Graves' hyperthyroidism. The junction had 5 bases not matched to a gene; V was cut back by 3 bases and J by 5 bases. Per the germline V gene, CDR1 is MNHEY and CDR2 is SVGAGI. The length of the CDR3 is 15 residues. This clonotype was recorded at least ten times. Calling hyperthyroidism stable required that no ophthalmopathy show up within 18 months of follow-up. Using RNA transcripts, the TCR beta CDR3 regions were amplified. The workflow started with a first-round RT-PCR run with HTBI primers and then moved on to a second-round multiplex PCR. MiXCR, run by TCRdb on the multiplex PCR reads, gives a single entry per CDR3 protein. The sample records about 620,000 distinct CDR3 sequences, about 20% being singletons.

The sample was peripheral blood. The clonotype comes from a woman between 18 and 30 years old with stable Graves' hyperthyroidism. Some clones in this sample may be carry-over from other donors' samples. The chain has TRBV6-5 and TRBJ2-3; 10 bases match TRBD2. CDR3 nucleotide sequence: TGTGCCAGCAGTTATTCTAGCGGGGGAGGAGATACGCAGTATTTT. Translation gives CASSYSSGGGDTQYF.